The 14 T cell receptor beta chains presented below share a single source sample, sequenced in a study of cytomegalovirus exposure and HLA in healthy donors. Researchers ran the PCR with 60 Vbeta and 13 Jbeta primers. Data came from immunoSEQ multiplex PCR; TCRdb stores just in-frame clones and leaves some out. Of over 100,000 clones in the sample, around 84% are singletons; the top ten hold around a fifth. The sequenced sample was PBMCs. Receptor source: a man aged 25 to 45 in good health and CMV-seropositive.

This clone was detected once. The V and J genes are TRBV5-5 and TRBJ2-1, with D possibly being TRBD1 (5 bases). V shed 4 bases and J shed 3 bases, with 5 bases lying between them. This CDR3 comprises 12 residues. Per the germline V gene, CDR1 is SGHKS and CDR2 is YYEKEE (reference sequence). CDR3 DNA sequence: TGTGCCAGCAGCCAGGGCTACAATGAGCAGTTCTTC. Protein product: CASSQGYNEQFF.

The rearrangement links TRBV19 to TRBJ2-2, with TRBD1 matching over 9 bases. CDR3 length: 15 amino acids. Trimming at V came to 4 bases and at J to 2 bases, leaving 2 bases not matched to a gene. CDR1 is LNHDA and CDR2 is SQIVND in the germline V gene (reference sequence). CDR3: CASSKTGGNTGELFF. The CDR3 region has the DNA TGTGCCAGTAGTAAAACAGGGGGCAACACCGGGGAGCTGTTTTTT.

The rearrangement uses TRBV7-9 and TRBJ1-4; tentative D call: TRBD1 (6 bases). Trimming shortened V by 6 bases and J by 5 bases, and 16 bases separated the two germline ends. Germline V gene lookup returns CDR1 SEHNR and CDR2 FQNEAQ (reference sequence). CDR3 length: 15 residues. The CDR3 is CASSPRGIWNEKLFF. Here the CDR3 DNA reads TGTGCCAGCAGTCCGAGGGGGATCTGGAATGAAAAACTGTTTTTT.

A few counts support this clone. V is TRBV15 and J is TRBJ1-1; D unclear. The germline gives CDR1 LNHNV, CDR2 YYDKDF (reference sequence). CDR3 length: 13 residues. V shed 0 bases and J shed 9 bases, with 11 bases lying between them. The CDR3 region is CATSRELTGKAFF. In DNA form, the CDR3 reads TGTGCCACCAGCAGAGAACTTACCGGGAAAGCTTTCTTT.

This rearrangement joins TRBV27 to TRBJ2-6; maybe TRBD2 (5 bases). This CDR3 region has 17 residues. Trimming cost V 4 bases and J 0 bases, with 13 bases left between them. The germline gives CDR1 MNHEY, CDR2 SMNVEV (reference sequence). The CDR3 region has the DNA TGTGCCAGCAGTTCCCTAACCGGGGACTCTGGGGCCAACGTCCTGACTTTC. It translates to CASSSLTGDSGANVLTF.

The chain joins TRBV20-1 to TRBJ1-1, with 7 bases lining up with TRBD1. This CDR3 region has 11 residues. J gave up 8 bases and V 5 bases, and 5 bases lay outside the gene matches. CDR1 DFQATT and CDR2 SNEGSKA come from the germline V gene (reference sequence). CDR3 nucleotide sequence: TGCAGTGCTGAGGGGGCGGCAGAAGCTTTCTTT. Translation: CSAEGAAEAFF.

In DNA form, the CDR3 reads TGTGCCAGCAGCCAGCTTGCTGACGGGGCCCAGTACTTC. It yields the protein CASSQLADGAQYF. The chain is built from TRBV7-6 and TRBJ2-5; weak D call: TRBD2 (5 bases). Trimming took off 5 bases at V and 9 bases at J, with 16 bases between the two ends. The CDR3 length is 13 residues. Germline loops: CDR1 SGHVS, CDR2 FNYEAQ.

Regarding this clone: One junction end does not reproduce the germline sequence, and a read error may be involved. The chain carries TRBV7-9 and TRBJ1-4; 8 nucleotides match TRBD1. The CDR3 length is 17 residues. In germline, CDR1 is SEHNR, CDR2 FQNEAQ (reference sequence). The CDR3 here is CSSSFGQGGWGDEKLFF. DNA for the CDR3: TGTTCCAGCAGCTTTGGACAGGGCGGTTGGGGGGATGAAAAACTGTTTTTT.

The rearrangement links TRBV27 to TRBJ2-7; D possibly corresponds to TRBD1 (5 bases). CDR3 length: 13 amino acids. Germline values: CDR1 MNHEY, CDR2 SMNVEV (reference sequence). V was shortened by 6 bases and J by 2 bases, with 11 bases between the two germline ends. CDR3 loop: CASRRSGTYEQYF. In nucleotides, the CDR3 is TGTGCCAGCAGGCGGTCAGGGACCTACGAGCAGTACTTC.

This clone was recorded many times. The chain links TRBV5-6 to TRBJ1-2; tentatively, D is TRBD1 (6 bases). Germline values: CDR1 SGHDT, CDR2 YYEEEE. The length of the CDR3 is 13 residues. The V end was cut by 4 bases, the J end by 4 bases, with 11 bases between. CDR3 sequence reads: CASSQQGRYGYTF. The CDR3 region has the DNA TGTGCCAGCAGCCAACAGGGTCGCTATGGCTACACCTTC.

The chain recombines TRBV7-8 with TRBJ2-7; 9 bases map to TRBD2. CDR1 and CDR2 from the germline V gene are SGHVS and FQNEAQ. This CDR3 has 15 amino acids. With V trimmed by 2 bases and J by 3 bases, 5 bases remained unmatched. CDR3 amino acids: CASSLTGTSNYEQYV. The DNA for the CDR3 is TGTGCCAGCAGCTTAACCGGGACTAGCAACTACGAGCAGTACGTC.

V gene TRBV1 combines with J gene TRBJ2-7; the DNA was not used to check the table's D call, TRBD2. TRBV1 is recorded as a pseudogene. The CDR3 totals 15 residues. CDR3 in amino acids: CTSSQEAGGPHEQYV. Written as DNA, the CDR3 is TGCACCAGCAGCCAAGAGGCCGGGGGACCGCATGAGCAGTACGTC.

This rearrangement joins TRBV5-1 to TRBJ2-6; D remains ambiguous. Germline V gives CDR1 SGHRS, CDR2 YFSETQ. CDR3 length: 15 residues. V was pared by 2 bases and J by 1 base, with 7 bases between. The CDR3 coding sequence is TGCGCCAGCAGCTTATGGGCTTCTGGGGCCAACGTCCTGACTTTC. It codes for CASSLWASGANVLTF.

This sequence joins TRBV29-1 and TRBJ2-7, with 9 bases aligning to TRBD1. This CDR3 has 13 amino acids. The germline CDR1 and CDR2 sequences are SQVTM and ANQGSEA. V shed 6 bases, J shed 5 bases, and the junction held 8 bases outside the gene matches. CDR3 DNA sequence: TGCAGCGTCGATTCCGGGACAGGGAACGAGCAGTACTTC. Amino acids: CSVDSGTGNEQYF.